Listed below are T cell receptor beta chains from one sample, sequenced in a study of graft-versus-host responses after intestinal transplantation. Clones were read by immunoSEQ multiplex PCR, and TCRdb kept only the in-frame ones, dropping some. The top ten clones hold 1% to 1.4% of a sample with 70,000 to 95,000 clones, about 93% of them seen once. These receptors' targets are unknown. The starting material was unstimulated CD8+ T cells sorted from spleen or lymph node cells, obtained before transplant. Receptor source: a human donor who was the organ donor for an intestinal transplant. Both conserved end residues are part of each CDR3. Each record gives: D gene, V gene, clone size, J gene, CDR3 DNA, CDR3 protein. D genes are given only for firm matches. The size entry is marked missing in some rows and otherwise reads once, few, many or a size class.

NA	TRBV27	once	TRBJ2-1	TGTGCCAGCAGTTTAGGGGACAACTACAATGAGCAGTTCTTC	CASSLGDNYNEQFF
NA	TRBV5-5	NA	TRBJ2-1	TGTGCCAGCAGAGGAGCGGTTAGCTCCTACAATGAGCAGTTCTTC	CASRGAVSSYNEQFF
NA	TRBV5-6	few	TRBJ1-4	TGTGCCAGCAGCTTGGGGCCGCGTCAGGGGCTGTTTTTT	CASSLGPRQGLFF
NA	TRBV7-8	NA	TRBJ1-5	TGTGCCAGCAGCTTAGGGGGGGGAGATAGCAATCAGCCCCAGCATTTT	CASSLGGGDSNQPQHF
TRBD2	TRBV7-2	once	TRBJ2-7	TGTGCCAGCAGCTTAGGGGTTAGCGGGGCCTACGAGCAGTACTTC	CASSLGVSGAYEQYF
NA	TRBV5-6	NA	TRBJ2-3	TGTGCCAGCAGCCCGGAGGTTGGGTGGGGTAGAACAGATACGCAGTATTTT	CASSPEVGWGRTDTQYF
NA	TRBV7-8	NA	TRBJ1-1	TGTGCCAGCAGCCTTAGATCCTTTTCTATATCTCGCACTGAAGCTTTCTTT	CASSLRSFSISRTEAFF
NA	TRBV4-2	once	TRBJ1-2	TGTGCCAGCAGTCTCGACGGGGGGAACTATGGCTACACCTTC	CASSLDGGNYGYTF
TRBD1	TRBV5-8	NA	TRBJ1-5	TGTGCCAGCAGCTGGGGGACAGGAGGTCAGCCCCAGCATTTT	CASSWGTGGQPQHF
NA	TRBV7-9	NA	TRBJ2-7	TGTGCCAGCAGCCGACAGGCCTACGAGCAGTACTTC	CASSRQAYEQYF
TRBD2	TRBV28	NA	TRBJ2-7	TGTGCCAGCAGTTTCTCCGGGCGGGAGGGCCCCTACGAGCAGTACTTC	CASSFSGREGPYEQYF
NA	TRBV27	NA	TRBJ2-1	TGTGCCAGCAGTTTATCTGAGGAGCAGTTCTTC	CASSLSEEQFF
NA	TRBV27	NA	TRBJ2-7	TGTGCCAGCAGTATCAGGGGACGGGGTCACGAGCAGTACTTC	CASSIRGRGHEQYF
NA	TRBV27	NA	TRBJ2-7	TGTGCCAGCAGTTTCTCCGGGGCGGGGAGGTTCTTCTACGAGCAGTACTTC	CASSFSGAGRFFYEQYF
NA	TRBV18	NA	TRBJ2-7	TGTGCCAGCTCACCCCCTGGGGCCCCCTACGAGCAGTACTTC	CASSPPGAPYEQYF
TRBD2	TRBV28	NA	TRBJ2-3	TGTGCCAGCAGTTTTCTAGCGGGATATGGAGATACGCAGTATTTT	CASSFLAGYGDTQYF
NA	TRBV20-1	NA	TRBJ1-1	TGCAGTGCCTATGGTCACACTGAAGCTTTCTTT	CSAYGHTEAFF
TRBD2	TRBV9	once	TRBJ2-5	TGTGCCAGCAGCGTCGGCGGGAGCGGCCAAGAGACCCAGTACTTC	CASSVGGSGQETQYF
NA	TRBV19	NA	TRBJ1-2	TGTGCCAGTAGTCAAAGGTGGCGGACAAAGAGGGGCTACACCTTC	CASSQRWRTKRGYTF
NA	TRBV7-2	NA	TRBJ1-1	TGTGCCAGCAGCTTTTCAGGGGTCGGTGGAGCTTTCTTT	CASSFSGVGGAFF
TRBD2	TRBV14	NA	TRBJ2-3	TGTGCCAGCAGCCAAGGATTAGCGGGGGGAGATACGCAGTATTTT	CASSQGLAGGDTQYF
NA	TRBV9	few	TRBJ2-3	TGTGCCAGCAGCGTAGAGGGAGGACTTAGCACAGATACGCAGTATTTT	CASSVEGGLSTDTQYF
NA	TRBV4-3	NA	TRBJ2-5	TGCGCCAGCAGTGGCCGGGACGGGGGAGAGGAGACCCAGTACTTC	CASSGRDGGEETQYF
NA	TRBV15	NA	TRBJ1-2	TGTGCCACCAGCCTTCTGGGAGGTCCCTATGGCTACACCTTC	CATSLLGGPYGYTF
NA	TRBV7-8	NA	TRBJ1-1	TGTGCCAGCGGAACAGGGCTGAACACTGAAGCTTTCTTT	CASGTGLNTEAFF
NA	TRBV19	NA	TRBJ1-1	TGTGCCAGTACCCTTTCCGGGTCGGCCACTGAAGCTTTCTTT	CASTLSGSATEAFF
NA	TRBV27	once	TRBJ2-5	TGTGCCAGCAGTGGGGCCGGACAGCAAGAGACCCAGTACTTC	CASSGAGQQETQYF
TRBD1	TRBV4-3	NA	TRBJ1-4	TGCGCCAGCAGCCACTGGGCCCGGGACAGGGGGCTTTTAGAAAAACTGTTTTTT	CASSHWARDRGLLEKLFF
TRBD1	TRBV5-6	NA	TRBJ1-4	TGTGCCAGCAGCGGGACAGGGGTTGAAAAACTGTTTTTT	CASSGTGVEKLFF
NA	TRBV5-6	NA	TRBJ2-7	TGTGCCAGCAGCTTGGGGGGCGGCAACGAGCAGTACTTC	CASSLGGGNEQYF
NA	TRBV7-9	once	TRBJ2-7	TGTGCCAGCAGCCACACGCGGGGGCCTAGCGCGGGGTACGAGCAGTACTTC	CASSHTRGPSAGYEQYF
NA	TRBV19	NA	TRBJ2-1	TGTGCCAGTAGTCTGGGAGCCTACAATGAGCAGTTCTTC	CASSLGAYNEQFF
NA	TRBV5-4	NA	TRBJ2-7	TGTGCCAGCAGCTTGGATGCAGGTACCTACGAGCAGTACTTC	CASSLDAGTYEQYF
NA	TRBV5-1	NA	TRBJ1-3	TGCGCCAGCAGCCCCGGGGAGTCTGGAAACACCATATATTTT	CASSPGESGNTIYF
NA	TRBV11-2	NA	TRBJ2-7	TGTGCCAGCCGCGGGGTCGGTAGCTCCTACGAGCAGTACTTC	CASRGVGSSYEQYF
TRBD1	TRBV5-4	NA	TRBJ1-4	TGTGCCAGCAGCTTGGGAGGGGGACAGACAGCAACTAATGAAAAACTGTTTTTT	CASSLGGGQTATNEKLFF
NA	TRBV7-8	NA	TRBJ1-3	TGTGCCAGCAGCCAACGTCCCACAGGCCCTCGAAACACCATATATTTT	CASSQRPTGPRNTIYF
NA	TRBV15	once	TRBJ1-5	TGTGCCACCAGCACACGAACCCGGCGGCAGCCCCAGCATTTT	CATSTRTRRQPQHF
TRBD2	TRBV7-3	once	TRBJ2-3	TGTGCCAAACCGGGGGGAAGCACAGATACGCAGTATTTT	CAKPGGSTDTQYF
NA	TRBV11-2	NA	TRBJ2-7	TGTGCCAGCAGCCCCGGTCACCGAGTCTACGAGCAGTACTTC	CASSPGHRVYEQYF